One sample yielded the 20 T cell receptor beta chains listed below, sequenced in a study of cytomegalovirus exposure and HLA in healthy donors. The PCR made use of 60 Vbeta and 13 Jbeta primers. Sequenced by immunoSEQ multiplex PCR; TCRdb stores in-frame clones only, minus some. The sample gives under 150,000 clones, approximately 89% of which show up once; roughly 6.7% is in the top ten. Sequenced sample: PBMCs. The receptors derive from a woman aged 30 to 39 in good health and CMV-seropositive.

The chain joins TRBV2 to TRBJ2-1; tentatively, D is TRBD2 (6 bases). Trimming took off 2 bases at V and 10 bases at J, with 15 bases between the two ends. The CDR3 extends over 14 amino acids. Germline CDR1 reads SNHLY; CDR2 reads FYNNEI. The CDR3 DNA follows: TGTGCCAGCAGTGAACGAGGAAGGGACTCCGAGCAGTTCTTC. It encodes CASSERGRDSEQFF.

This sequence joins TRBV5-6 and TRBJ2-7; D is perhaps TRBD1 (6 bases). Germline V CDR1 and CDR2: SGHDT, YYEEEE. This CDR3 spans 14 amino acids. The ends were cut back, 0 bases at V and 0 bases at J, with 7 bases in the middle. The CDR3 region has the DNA TGTGCCAGCAGCTTGGGGACAGCCTCCTACGAGCAGTACTTC. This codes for CASSLGTASYEQYF.

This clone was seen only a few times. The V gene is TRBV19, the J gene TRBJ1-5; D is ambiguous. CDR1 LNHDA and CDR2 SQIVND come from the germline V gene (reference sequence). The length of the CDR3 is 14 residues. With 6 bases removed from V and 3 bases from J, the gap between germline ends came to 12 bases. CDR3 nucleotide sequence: TGTGCCAGTAGACCCTCAGTACCCAATCAGCCCCAGCATTTT. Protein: CASRPSVPNQPQHF.

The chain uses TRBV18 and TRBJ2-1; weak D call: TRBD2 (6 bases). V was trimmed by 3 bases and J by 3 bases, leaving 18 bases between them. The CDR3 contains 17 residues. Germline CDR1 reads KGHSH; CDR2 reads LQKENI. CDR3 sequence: CASSPPGLLVGYNEQFF. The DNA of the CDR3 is TGTGCCAGCTCACCGCCGGGACTCCTGGTCGGCTACAATGAGCAGTTCTTC. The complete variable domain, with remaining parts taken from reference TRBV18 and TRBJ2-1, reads NAGVMQNPRHLVRRRGQEARLRCSPMKGHSHVYWYRQLPEEGLKFMVYLQKENIIDESGMPKERFSAEFPKEGPSILRIQQVVRGDSAAYFCASSPPGLLVGYNEQFFGPGTRLTVL.

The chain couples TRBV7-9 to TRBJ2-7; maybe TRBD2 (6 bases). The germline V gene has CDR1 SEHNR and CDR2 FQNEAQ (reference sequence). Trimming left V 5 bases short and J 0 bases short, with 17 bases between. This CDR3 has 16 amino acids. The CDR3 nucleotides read TGTGCCAGCAGCCCAACCCCGGGACTGCCCTCCTACGAGCAGTACTTC. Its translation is CASSPTPGLPSYEQYF.

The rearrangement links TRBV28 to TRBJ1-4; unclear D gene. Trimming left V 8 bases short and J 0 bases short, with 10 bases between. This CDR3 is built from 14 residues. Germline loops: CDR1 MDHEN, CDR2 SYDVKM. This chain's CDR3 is CASGLRSTNEKLFF. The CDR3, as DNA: TGTGCCAGCGGGCTTCGTTCAACTAATGAAAAACTGTTTTTT.

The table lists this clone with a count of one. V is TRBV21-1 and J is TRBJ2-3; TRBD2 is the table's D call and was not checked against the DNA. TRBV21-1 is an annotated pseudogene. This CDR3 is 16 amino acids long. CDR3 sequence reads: CASSKATSGNTDTQYF. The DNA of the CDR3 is TGTGCCAGCAGCAAAGCGACTAGCGGGAACACAGATACGCAGTATTTT.

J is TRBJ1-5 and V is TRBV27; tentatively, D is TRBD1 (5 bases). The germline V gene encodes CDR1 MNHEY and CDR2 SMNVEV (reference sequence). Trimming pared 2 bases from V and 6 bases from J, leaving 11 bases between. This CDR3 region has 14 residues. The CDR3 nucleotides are TGTGCCAGCAGTTTAGTCGGGGGTAGTCAGCCCCAGCATTTT. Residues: CASSLVGGSQPQHF.

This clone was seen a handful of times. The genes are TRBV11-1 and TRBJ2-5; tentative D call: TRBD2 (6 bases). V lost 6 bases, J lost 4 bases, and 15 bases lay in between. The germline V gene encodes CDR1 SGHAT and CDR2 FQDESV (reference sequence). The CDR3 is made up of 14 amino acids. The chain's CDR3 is CASSSAGPGETQYF. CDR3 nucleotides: TGTGCCAGCAGTTCCGCGGGGCCGGGAGAGACCCAGTACTTC.

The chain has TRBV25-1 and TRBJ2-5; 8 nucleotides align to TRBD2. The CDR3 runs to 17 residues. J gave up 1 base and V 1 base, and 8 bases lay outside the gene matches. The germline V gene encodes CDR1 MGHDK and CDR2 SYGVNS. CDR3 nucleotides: TGTGCCAGCAGTGAATGGGGGGGGCTAGCGGGCCAAGAGACCCAGTACTTC. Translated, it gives CASSEWGGLAGQETQYF.

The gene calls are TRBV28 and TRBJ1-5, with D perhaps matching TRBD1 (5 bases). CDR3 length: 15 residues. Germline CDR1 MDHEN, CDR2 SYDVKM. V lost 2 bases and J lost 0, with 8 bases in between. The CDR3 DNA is TGTGCCAGCAGTTTAAACAGGAATAGCAATCAGCCCCAGCATTTT. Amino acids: CASSLNRNSNQPQHF.

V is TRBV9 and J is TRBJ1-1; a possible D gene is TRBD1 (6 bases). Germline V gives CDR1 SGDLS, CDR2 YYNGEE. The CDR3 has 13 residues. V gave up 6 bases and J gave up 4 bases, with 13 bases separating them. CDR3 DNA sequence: TGTGCCAGCAATAACAGGGAGGGCACTGAAGCTTTCTTT. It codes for CASNNREGTEAFF.

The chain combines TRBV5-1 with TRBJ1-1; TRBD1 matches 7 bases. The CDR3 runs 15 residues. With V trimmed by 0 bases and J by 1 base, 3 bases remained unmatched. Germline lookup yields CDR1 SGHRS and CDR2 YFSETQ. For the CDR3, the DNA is TGCGCCAGCAGCTTGGCAGGGGGGAGGAACACTGAAGCTTTCTTT. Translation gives CASSLAGGRNTEAFF.

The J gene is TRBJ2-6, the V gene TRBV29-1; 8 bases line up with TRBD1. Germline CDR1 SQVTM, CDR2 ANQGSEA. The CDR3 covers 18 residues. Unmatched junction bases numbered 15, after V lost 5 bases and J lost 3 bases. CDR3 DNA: TGCAGCGTTTGGGCAGGAGGGACAGGACCCCGTGGGGCCAACGTCCTGACTTTC. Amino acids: CSVWAGGTGPRGANVLTF.

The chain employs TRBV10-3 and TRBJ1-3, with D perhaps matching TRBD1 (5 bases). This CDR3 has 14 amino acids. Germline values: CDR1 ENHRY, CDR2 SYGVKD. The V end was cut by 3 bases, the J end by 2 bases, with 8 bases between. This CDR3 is CAISEGAAGNTIYF. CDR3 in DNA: TGTGCCATCAGTGAAGGGGCAGCTGGAAACACCATATATTTT.

The CDR3 loop reads CASSPLQGNTEAFF. In DNA form, the CDR3 reads TGTGCCAGCTCACCACTTCAGGGCAACACTGAAGCTTTCTTT. The chain joins TRBV18 to TRBJ1-1; weak D call: TRBD1 (5 bases). CDR1 and CDR2 (germline): KGHSH, LQKENI. The length of the CDR3 is 14 residues. Trimming stripped 1 base from V and 2 bases from J, with 8 bases between. The variable domain in full, with the rest retrieved from reference TRBV18 and TRBJ1-1, is NAGVMQNPRHLVRRRGQEARLRCSPMKGHSHVYWYRQLPEEGLKFMVYLQKENIIDESGMPKERFSAEFPKEGPSILRIQQVVRGDSAAYFCASSPLQGNTEAFFGQGTRLTVV.

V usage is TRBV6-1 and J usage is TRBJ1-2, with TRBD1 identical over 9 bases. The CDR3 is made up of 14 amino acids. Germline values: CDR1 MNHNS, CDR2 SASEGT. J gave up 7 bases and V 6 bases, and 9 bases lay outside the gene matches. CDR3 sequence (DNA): TGTGCCAGCAGACAAGCGACAGGGGGAGTTGGCTACACCTTC. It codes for CASRQATGGVGYTF.

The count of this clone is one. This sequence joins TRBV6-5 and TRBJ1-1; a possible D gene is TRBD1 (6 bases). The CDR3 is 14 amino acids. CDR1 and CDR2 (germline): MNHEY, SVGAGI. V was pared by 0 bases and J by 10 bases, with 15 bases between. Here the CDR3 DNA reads TGTGCCAGCAGTTACTCTGAGCAGGGGAGAAGAGCTTTCTTT. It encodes CASSYSEQGRRAFF.

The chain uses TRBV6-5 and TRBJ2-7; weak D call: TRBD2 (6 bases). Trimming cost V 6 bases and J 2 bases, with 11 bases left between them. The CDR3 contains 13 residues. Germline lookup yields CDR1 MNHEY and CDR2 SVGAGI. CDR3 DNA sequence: TGTGCCAGCAGGGCGCCTAGCGCCTACGAGCAGTACTTC. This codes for CASRAPSAYEQYF.

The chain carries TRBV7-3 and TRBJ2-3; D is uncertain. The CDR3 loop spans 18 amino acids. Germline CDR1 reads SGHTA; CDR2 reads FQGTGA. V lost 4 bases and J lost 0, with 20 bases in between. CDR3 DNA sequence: TGTGCCAGCAGCTCAAGCTCCCCCGGGTCACCTAGCACAGATACGCAGTATTTT. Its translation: CASSSSSPGSPSTDTQYF.